Listed below are T cell receptor beta chains from one sample, sequenced in a study of blood T cell repertoires in COVID-19. Only in-frame clones appear in the TCRdb table, and some are missing; sequencing was by immunoSEQ multiplex PCR. The repertoire holds 220,000 or so clones, with 75% to 85% as singletons. Input material: peripheral blood. These receptors were collected from a woman of 80 years or more with COVID-19, enrolled during active disease. Both conserved end residues are part of each CDR3. D genes are given only for firm matches. Size is omitted from some rows. Given values are once, few, many or a class for expanded clones.

clone size: -; D gene: TRBD2; V gene: TRBV7-9; CDR3 length: 16; J gene: TRBJ2-5; CDR3 DNA: TGTGCCAGCAGCCCTGGACTAGCGGGAGGTATCGAGACCCAGTACTTC; CDR3 protein: CASSPGLAGGIETQYF
clone size: -; D gene: TRBD1; V gene: TRBV15; CDR3 length: 16; J gene: TRBJ2-1; CDR3 DNA: TGTGCCACCAGCAGAGTCGGGGGACAGGGGGCGCATGAGCAGTTCTTC; CDR3 protein: CATSRVGGQGAHEQFF
clone size: -; D gene: -; V gene: TRBV13; CDR3 length: 12; J gene: TRBJ1-1; CDR3 DNA: TGTGCCAGCAGCTCCCTCGGGAGTGGGGCTTTCTTT; CDR3 protein: CASSSLGSGAFF
clone size: -; D gene: -; V gene: TRBV4-2; CDR3 length: 16; J gene: TRBJ2-1; CDR3 DNA: TGTGCCAGCAGCCAAGGAGGTACCGGCCGCTACAATGAGCAGTTCTTC; CDR3 protein: CASSQGGTGRYNEQFF
clone size: -; D gene: -; V gene: TRBV9; CDR3 length: 16; J gene: TRBJ2-2; CDR3 DNA: TGTGCCAGCAGCGTAGCCCCCCCTCCGAACACCGGGGAGCTGTTTTTT; CDR3 protein: CASSVAPPPNTGELFF
clone size: -; D gene: TRBD1; V gene: TRBV4-1; CDR3 length: 15; J gene: TRBJ2-7; CDR3 DNA: TGCGCCAGCAGCCAAGCGGCAGGGGGTTTCGACGAGCAGTACTTC; CDR3 protein: CASSQAAGGFDEQYF
clone size: -; D gene: TRBD2; V gene: TRBV4-2; CDR3 length: 16; J gene: TRBJ2-1; CDR3 DNA: TGTGCCAGCAGCCCCCATCTAGCGGGGCCCTACAATGAGCAGTTCTTC; CDR3 protein: CASSPHLAGPYNEQFF
clone size: -; D gene: -; V gene: TRBV6-2/TRBV6-3; CDR3 length: 15; J gene: TRBJ2-2; CDR3 DNA: TGTGCCAGCAGTCTTTACAGGTCCGGGTCCGGGGAGCTGTTTTTT; CDR3 protein: CASSLYRSGSGELFF
clone size: -; D gene: TRBD1; V gene: TRBV29-1; CDR3 length: 13; J gene: TRBJ2-7; CDR3 DNA: TGCAGCGCTCTTACAGGGGGGAAGCACGAGCAGTACTTC; CDR3 protein: CSALTGGKHEQYF
clone size: -; D gene: -; V gene: TRBV29-1; CDR3 length: 11; J gene: TRBJ2-5; CDR3 DNA: TGCAGCGTTTCCCCCGGGGAGACCCAGTACTTC; CDR3 protein: CSVSPGETQYF
clone size: -; D gene: TRBD2; V gene: TRBV28; CDR3 length: 15; J gene: TRBJ2-7; CDR3 DNA: TGTGCCAGCAGTCCTGGAGGCGGGAGGACCTACGAGCAGTACTTC; CDR3 protein: CASSPGGGRTYEQYF
clone size: -; D gene: TRBD2; V gene: TRBV9; CDR3 length: 17; J gene: TRBJ2-1; CDR3 DNA: TGTGCCAGCAGCGTAGACCCCCTAGCGGGGGGGCCTCGGGAGCAGTTCTTC; CDR3 protein: CASSVDPLAGGPREQFF
clone size: -; D gene: -; V gene: TRBV11-2; CDR3 length: 14; J gene: TRBJ1-4; CDR3 DNA: TGTGCCAGCAACCCAGGACTCGGAGAGGAAAAACTGTTTTTT; CDR3 protein: CASNPGLGEEKLFF
clone size: -; D gene: -; V gene: TRBV28; CDR3 length: 15; J gene: TRBJ1-5; CDR3 DNA: TGTGCCAGCAGTTTAGCAGGGACTGCCAATCAGCCCCAGCATTTT; CDR3 protein: CASSLAGTANQPQHF
clone size: few; D gene: TRBD2; V gene: TRBV7-9; CDR3 length: 17; J gene: TRBJ2-7; CDR3 DNA: TGTGCCAGCAGACCGGGACTAGCGGGAGGGGAATGGTACGAGCAGTACTTC; CDR3 protein: CASRPGLAGGEWYEQYF
clone size: -; D gene: TRBD1; V gene: TRBV4-2; CDR3 length: 12; J gene: TRBJ2-7; CDR3 DNA: TGTGCCAGCAGCCCCCGGACAGGCGAAACTCACTTC; CDR3 protein: CASSPRTGETHF
clone size: -; D gene: TRBD2; V gene: TRBV9; CDR3 length: 19; J gene: TRBJ2-2; CDR3 DNA: TGTGCCAGCAGCTTCCGACCACGGGGGGGCCTCGCGAACACCGGGGAGCTGTTTTTT; CDR3 protein: CASSFRPRGGLANTGELFF
clone size: -; D gene: -; V gene: TRBV7-3; CDR3 length: 13; J gene: TRBJ1-1; CDR3 DNA: TGTGCCAGCAGCTTTCAGGGAAGCACTGAAGCTTTCTTT; CDR3 protein: CASSFQGSTEAFF
clone size: -; D gene: -; V gene: TRBV12-3/TRBV12-4; CDR3 length: 13; J gene: TRBJ1-2; CDR3 DNA: TGTGCCAGCAGCCCTTCGGAGACGGGAGGCTACACCTTC; CDR3 protein: CASSPSETGGYTF
clone size: once; D gene: -; V gene: TRBV3-1/TRBV3-2; CDR3 length: 13; J gene: TRBJ1-2; CDR3 DNA: TGTGCCAGCAGCCGAGACAGGTCGGGAGGCTACACCTTC; CDR3 protein: CASSRDRSGGYTF
clone size: -; D gene: TRBD1; V gene: TRBV4-3; CDR3 length: 13; J gene: TRBJ2-4; CDR3 DNA: TGCGCCAGCAGCCGGGACAGGGGGAGGGTTCAGTACTTC; CDR3 protein: CASSRDRGRVQYF
clone size: -; D gene: -; V gene: TRBV9; CDR3 length: 14; J gene: TRBJ1-5; CDR3 DNA: TGTGCCAGCAGCGTAGGTCCCACGACAGCGTTTCAGCATTTT; CDR3 protein: CASSVGPTTAFQHF
clone size: few; D gene: -; V gene: TRBV28; CDR3 length: 17; J gene: TRBJ2-7; CDR3 DNA: TGTGCCAGCAGTTTACTGGCAGGCGCCCAACGGGGATACGAGCAGTACTTC; CDR3 protein: CASSLLAGAQRGYEQYF
clone size: -; D gene: -; V gene: TRBV18; CDR3 length: 15; J gene: TRBJ2-1; CDR3 DNA: TGTGCCAGCTCACCTAGGAGGGAGTCTTTCAATGAGCAGTTCTTC; CDR3 protein: CASSPRRESFNEQFF
clone size: -; D gene: TRBD2; V gene: TRBV5-1; CDR3 length: 15; J gene: TRBJ2-2; CDR3 DNA: TGCGCCAGCACCGAATTAGCGGGGGACACCGGGGAGCTGTTTTTT; CDR3 protein: CASTELAGDTGELFF
clone size: once; D gene: -; V gene: TRBV10-3; CDR3 length: 12; J gene: TRBJ2-7; CDR3 DNA: TGTGCCATCAGGGACTCTCTATACGAGCAGTACTTC; CDR3 protein: CAIRDSLYEQYF
clone size: -; D gene: -; V gene: TRBV7-9; CDR3 length: 14; J gene: TRBJ2-3; CDR3 DNA: TGTGCCACAACTTTTGCGGGGATCACAGATACGCAGTATTTT; CDR3 protein: CATTFAGITDTQYF
clone size: -; D gene: TRBD1; V gene: TRBV6-6; CDR3 length: 14; J gene: TRBJ1-5; CDR3 DNA: TGTGCCAGCAGTCGGACAGGATCGGATCAGCCCCAGCATTTT; CDR3 protein: CASSRTGSDQPQHF
clone size: -; D gene: TRBD1; V gene: TRBV7-3; CDR3 length: 14; J gene: TRBJ1-1; CDR3 DNA: TGTGCCAGCAGCTTATCTGGACAGGGTGAAGAAGCTTTCTTT; CDR3 protein: CASSLSGQGEEAFF
clone size: -; D gene: -; V gene: TRBV7-3; CDR3 length: 14; J gene: TRBJ2-3; CDR3 DNA: TGTGCCAGCAGCCGCGCCGGACTATCAGATACGCAGTATTTT; CDR3 protein: CASSRAGLSDTQYF
clone size: -; D gene: TRBD1; V gene: TRBV7-3; CDR3 length: 16; J gene: TRBJ1-1; CDR3 DNA: TGTGCCAGCAGCTTAACTTCCACAGGGGGGGACACTGAAGCTTTCTTT; CDR3 protein: CASSLTSTGGDTEAFF